These 22 T cell receptor beta chains share one sample of origin, sequenced in a study of blood T cell repertoires in COVID-19. Data came from immunoSEQ multiplex PCR; TCRdb stores just in-frame clones and leaves some out. This sample has some 200,000 clones; roughly nine tenths occur once, and the top ten carry around 1.2%. Material for sequencing was peripheral blood. These receptors were obtained from a man aged 30-40 years with acute or convalescent COVID-19.

The chain combines TRBV11-2 with TRBJ2-5; D might be TRBD2 (6 bases). Germline CDR1 SGHAT, CDR2 FQNNGV. Trimming took off 1 base at V and 1 base at J, with 13 bases between the two ends. CDR3 length equals 16 residues. The CDR3 protein is CASSLGGAGSQETQYF. As DNA, the CDR3 is TGTGCCAGCAGCTTAGGAGGAGCGGGCTCCCAAGAGACCCAGTACTTC. Based on the CDR3 plus reference TRBV11-2 and TRBJ2-5, the full variable domain is EAGVAQSPRYKIIEKRQSVAFWCNPISGHATLYWYQQILGQGPKLLIQFQNNGVVDDSQLPKDRFSAERLKGVDSTLKIQPAKLEDSAVYLCASSLGGAGSQETQYFGPGTRLLVL.

The chain uses TRBV30 and TRBJ1-1, with no clear D. Trimming removed 0 bases from V and 2 bases from J, with 13 bases in between. Germline CDR1 reads GTSNPN; CDR2 reads SVGIG (reference sequence). CDR3 length equals 15 residues. CDR3 loop: CAWSVLGQFNTEAFF. DNA for the CDR3: TGTGCCTGGAGTGTACTTGGGCAGTTTAACACTGAAGCTTTCTTT.

The gene calls are TRBV19 and TRBJ1-2, with D uncertain. V was clipped by 5 bases and J by 5 bases, with 9 bases between them. CDR1 and CDR2 (germline): LNHDA, SQIVND (reference sequence). The CDR3 is made up of 12 amino acids. CDR3 protein: CASSPGGYGYTF. The CDR3 DNA sequence: TGTGCCAGTAGTCCAGGAGGGTATGGCTACACCTTC.

The chain links TRBV29-1 to TRBJ1-4, with 9 bases aligning to TRBD1. The CDR3 totals 12 residues. The V gene's germline CDR1 is SQVTM and CDR2 ANQGSEA. The V segment lost 7 bases and the J segment 5 bases; nucleotides outside the gene matches: 2. The CDR3 sequence is CSAGQGNEKLFF. DNA for the CDR3: TGCAGCGCCGGACAGGGGAATGAAAAACTGTTTTTT.

This clone was counted a single time. The chain combines TRBV28 with TRBJ2-2; 7 positions agree with TRBD2. V dropped 1 base and J dropped 7; count of bases not matched to a gene: 12. CDR1 is MDHEN and CDR2 is SYDVKM in the germline V gene. The CDR3 has 17 amino acids. The CDR3 bases are TGTGCCAGCAGTTTATCCCCATCGGGACTACTTAACGGGGAGCTGTTTTTT. Protein: CASSLSPSGLLNGELFF.

The chain carries TRBV3-1 (or the pseudogene TRBV3-2) and TRBJ2-3; TRBD2 aligns across 8 bases. The CDR3 totals 14 residues. Per the germline V gene, CDR1 is LGHDT and CDR2 is YNNKEL (reference sequence). V shed 8 bases and J 3 bases; nucleotides not matched to a gene: 7. The CDR3 spells CASGLAGRTDTQYF. In nucleotides, the CDR3 is TGTGCCAGCGGCTTAGCGGGGCGAACAGATACGCAGTATTTT.

The chain couples TRBV19 to TRBJ2-5; 8 positions agree with TRBD1. CDR3 length equals 14 residues. Germline values: CDR1 LNHDA, CDR2 SQIVND (reference sequence). V lost 4 bases to trimming and J lost 2 bases; unmatched junction nucleotides: 3. CDR3 in DNA: TGTGCCAGTAGTAGCTGGACAGGGCAAGAGACCCAGTACTTC. As protein: CASSSWTGQETQYF.

The V gene is TRBV19, the J gene TRBJ1-4; the D is unclear. V lost 4 bases and J lost 5, with 8 bases in between. Per germline, CDR1 LNHDA and CDR2 SQIVND (reference sequence). This CDR3 is 13 amino acids long. This CDR3 reads CASSRGSNEKLFF. As DNA, the CDR3 is TGTGCCAGTAGTAGAGGGTCGAATGAAAAACTGTTTTTT.

The V gene is TRBV27, the J gene TRBJ1-4; the D gene is possibly TRBD1 (6 bases). V was clipped by 0 bases and J by 8 bases, with 13 bases between them. The germline gives CDR1 MNHEY, CDR2 SMNVEV (reference sequence). The CDR3 sequence is 15 residues long. The CDR3 reads CASSLSGGRGEKLFF. The CDR3 nucleotides read TGTGCCAGCAGTTTATCCGGGGGGCGCGGGGAAAAACTGTTTTTT. Drawing the rest from reference TRBV27 and TRBJ1-4, the complete variable domain is EAQVTQNPRYLITVTGKKLTVTCSQNMNHEYMSWYRQDPGLGLRQIYYSMNVEVTDKGDVPEGYKVSRKEKRNFPLILESPSPNQTSLYFCASSLSGGRGEKLFFGSGTQLSVL.

The chain combines TRBV5-8 with TRBJ1-4; D uncertain. The CDR3 extends over 14 amino acids. Germline V gives CDR1 SGHTS, CDR2 YDEGEE. V lost 0 bases and J lost 4, with 7 bases in between. CDR3 sequence (DNA): TGTGCCAGCAGCTTGGAACAGTTTAATGAAAAACTGTTTTTT. Translation gives CASSLEQFNEKLFF.

The chain links TRBV6-5 to TRBJ1-2, with 9 nucleotides matching TRBD1. CDR1 is MNHEY, CDR2 SVGAGI, per germline. The CDR3 is 16 amino acids. V shed 4 bases, J shed 1 base, and the junction held 7 bases outside the gene matches. CDR3 amino acids: CASSSRGQGINYGYTF. The DNA for the CDR3 is TGTGCCAGCAGTTCAAGAGGACAGGGGATTAACTATGGCTACACCTTC.

Only one count was recorded for this clone. V and J are TRBV28 and TRBJ1-5, with 8 bases identical to TRBD1. This CDR3 is built from 18 residues. Germline loops: CDR1 MDHEN, CDR2 SYDVKM. J gave up 0 bases and V 3 bases, and 10 bases lay outside the gene matches. CDR3 in DNA: TGTGCCAGCAGTTTGGGGGGCAGGGGGCCGAATAGCAATCAGCCCCAGCATTTT. This translates into CASSLGGRGPNSNQPQHF.

The chain uses TRBV10-2 and TRBJ1-5; 8 positions agree with TRBD1. The CDR3 is 12 residues long. Looked up from germline, CDR1 is WSHSY and CDR2 is SAAADI. Trimming took 6 bases from V and 5 from J; bases not matched to a gene: 0. The CDR3 DNA follows: TGCGCCAGCAGGACAGGGGATCAGCCCCAGCATTTT. Its protein is CASRTGDQPQHF.

The chain links TRBV7-3 to TRBJ2-5; 9 nucleotides match TRBD2. The V gene's germline CDR1 is SGHTA and CDR2 FQGTGA. The CDR3 runs to 14 residues. V lost 3 bases, J lost 4 bases, and 3 bases stayed unmatched. The CDR3: CASSFVAGVETQYF. The DNA for the CDR3 is TGTGCCAGCAGCTTCGTAGCGGGAGTAGAGACCCAGTACTTC.

The V and J genes are TRBV29-1 and TRBJ2-7; TRBD2 might be the D (5 bases). V shed 6 bases and J shed 3 bases, with 15 bases lying between them. The CDR3 totals 13 residues. CDR1 is SQVTM, CDR2 ANQGSEA, per germline. The CDR3 bases are TGCAGCGTGAACGAACAGCGGAGCTACGAGCAGTACTTC. It specifies CSVNEQRSYEQYF.

This chain uses TRBV5-1 with TRBJ1-1; no clear D. The V gene lost 4 bases and the J gene lost 2 bases, with 21 bases spanning the gap. Germline-derived CDR1 and CDR2 are SGHRS and YFSETQ. The CDR3 loop spans 17 amino acids. Written as DNA, the CDR3 is TGCGCCAGCAGCCCAACGAGCGGCCGAAGAGGAAACACTGAAGCTTTCTTT. It specifies CASSPTSGRRGNTEAFF.

The chain has TRBV7-6 and TRBJ2-1, with 8 nucleotides matching TRBD1. V shed 2 bases and J 3 bases; nucleotides not matched to a gene: 12. Germline lookup yields CDR1 SGHVS and CDR2 FNYEAQ. This CDR3 region has 18 residues. CDR3 protein: CASSLRPRTGPNYNEQFF. In DNA, the CDR3 is TGTGCCAGCAGCTTACGCCCCCGGACAGGGCCCAACTACAATGAGCAGTTCTTC.

The chain joins TRBV5-4 to TRBJ2-1, with D tentatively TRBD2 (6 bases). CDR1 is SGHNT, CDR2 YYREEE, per germline (reference sequence). There are 15 residues in the CDR3. Trimming stripped 1 base from V and 3 bases from J, with 11 bases between. The CDR3 DNA reads TGTGCCAGCAGCTTGAGGGGCGGGATCTACAATGAGCAGTTCTTC. Protein sequence: CASSLRGGIYNEQFF.

V gene TRBV9 combines with J gene TRBJ1-4; 9 positions match TRBD1. Germline V CDR1 and CDR2: SGDLS, YYNGEE. The CDR3 is 16 residues long. The V and J ends lost 3 bases and 5 bases, in that order; junction bases with no gene match: 8. Here the CDR3 DNA reads TGTGCCAGCAGCGCCGGGACAGGGAGTCTGAATGAAAAACTGTTTTTT. Its translation: CASSAGTGSLNEKLFF.

The chain recombines TRBV6-5 with TRBJ1-1, with a possible D match to TRBD1 (6 bases). V lost 2 bases, J lost 2 bases, and 12 bases lay in between. The CDR3 totals 15 residues. Germline CDR1 reads MNHEY; CDR2 reads SVGAGI. The CDR3: CASSYGGGGNTEAFF. The CDR3 nucleotides read TGTGCCAGCAGTTACGGGGGAGGGGGAAACACTGAAGCTTTCTTT.

The J gene is TRBJ1-6, the V gene TRBV4-1; weak D call: TRBD1 (5 bases). The CDR3 extends over 15 amino acids. Per germline, CDR1 MGHRA and CDR2 YSYEKL. Trimming removed 4 bases at V and 9 bases at J, with 16 bases between. CDR3 bases: TGCGCCAGCAGCCGGGAACAGGTGCCCGGTTCACCCCTCCACTTT. This gives the protein CASSREQVPGSPLHF.

Turning to this clone: Other nucleotide sequences in the sample specify the same CDR3. V and J are TRBV18 and TRBJ2-7, with 9 bases aligning to TRBD1. CDR3 length: 15 amino acids. Trimming at V came to 0 bases and at J to 2 bases, leaving 2 bases not matched to a gene. Germline V CDR1 and CDR2: KGHSH, LQKENI. Here the CDR3 DNA reads TGTGCCAGCTCACCACCGGGGACAGGGACCTACGAGCAGTACTTC. Its protein product is CASSPPGTGTYEQYF. The full variable domain, its missing parts supplied by reference TRBV18 and TRBJ2-7, is NAGVMQNPRHLVRRRGQEARLRCSPMKGHSHVYWYRQLPEEGLKFMVYLQKENIIDESGMPKERFSAEFPKEGPSILRIQQVVRGDSAAYFCASSPPGTGTYEQYFGPGTRLTVT.